The TCR beta chain under discussion was sequenced for a study of PD-1 blockade in classical Hodgkin lymphoma. Overall study: Nivolumab was administered to patients intravenously at 3 mg/kg every 2 weeks.

In every patient, relapse followed autologous stem cell transplantation, while exposure to brentuximab vedotin differed. CD4+ T cells were purified from thawed PBMCs by negative selection. CDR3 size: 16 residues. In germline, CDR1 is MDHEN, CDR2 SYDVKM. V gave up 2 bases and J gave up 0 bases, with 10 bases separating them. Some clones are missing from TCRdb's copy, which holds only in-frame ones; the method was immunoSEQ multiplex PCR. The sample has over 30,000 clones; over 75% are singletons. Sequenced here: CD4+ T cells from blood, sampled at baseline. The chain uses TRBV28 and TRBJ2-2; no firm D call. This receptor was taken from a human donor with classical Hodgkin lymphoma. CDR3 protein: CASSLLAGPNTGELFF. The DNA of the CDR3 is TGTGCCAGCAGTTTACTCGCAGGCCCGAACACCGGGGAGCTGTTTTTT.